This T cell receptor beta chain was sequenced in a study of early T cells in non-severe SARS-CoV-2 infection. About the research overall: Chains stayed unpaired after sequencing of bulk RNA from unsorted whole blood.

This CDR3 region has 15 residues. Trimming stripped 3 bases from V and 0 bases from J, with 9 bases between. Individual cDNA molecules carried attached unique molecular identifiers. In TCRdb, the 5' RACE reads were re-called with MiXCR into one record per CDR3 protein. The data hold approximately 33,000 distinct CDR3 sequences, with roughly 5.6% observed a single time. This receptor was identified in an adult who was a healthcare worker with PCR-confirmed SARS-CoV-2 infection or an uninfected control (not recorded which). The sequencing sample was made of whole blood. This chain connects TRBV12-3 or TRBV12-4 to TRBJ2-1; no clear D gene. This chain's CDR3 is CASSLMTYSYNEQFF. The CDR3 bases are TGTGCCAGCAGTTTGATGACCTACTCCTACAATGAGCAGTTCTTC.